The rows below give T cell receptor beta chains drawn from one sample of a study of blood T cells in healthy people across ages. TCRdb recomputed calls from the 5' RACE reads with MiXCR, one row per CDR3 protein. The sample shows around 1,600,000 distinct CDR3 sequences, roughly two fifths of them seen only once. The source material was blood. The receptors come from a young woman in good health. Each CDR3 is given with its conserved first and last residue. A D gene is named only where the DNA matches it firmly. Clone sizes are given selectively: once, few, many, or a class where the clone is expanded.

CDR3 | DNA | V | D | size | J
CASQKGDSGANVLTF | TGTGCCAGCCAAAAAGGGGACTCTGGGGCCAACGTCCTGACTTTC | TRBV3-1 | NA | few | TRBJ2-6
CASRQGLSTYGYTF | TGTGCCAGCAGACAGGGACTATCCACCTATGGCTACACCTTC | TRBV6-5 | NA | NA | TRBJ1-2
CASSQTSGGWDTQYF | TGCGCCAGCAGCCAAACTAGCGGGGGGTGGGATACGCAGTATTTT | TRBV4-3 | TRBD2 | few | TRBJ2-3
CASSMGQQHEQYF | TGTGCCAGCAGCATGGGACAGCAACACGAGCAGTACTTC | TRBV9 | TRBD1 | NA | TRBJ2-7
CASSLGGSRRNTEAFF | TGTGCCAGCAGCCTAGGGGGTTCCCGAAGAAACACTGAAGCTTTCTTT | TRBV7-2 | NA | NA | TRBJ1-1
CASSPGQGMRYSPLHF | TGTGCCAGCAGTCCGGGACAAGGGATGAGGTATTCACCCCTCCACTTT | TRBV25-1 | NA | NA | TRBJ1-6
CASSEYGGSNEQFF | TGTGCCAGCAGTGAATATGGCGGGAGTAATGAGCAGTTCTTC | TRBV25-1 | TRBD2 | few | TRBJ2-1
CASTVGGPYTGELFF | TGTGCCAGCACCGTCGGGGGGCCCTACACCGGGGAGCTGTTTTTT | TRBV9 | NA | NA | TRBJ2-2
CASRTSGELFF | TGCGCCAGCAGAACGTCCGGGGAGCTGTTTTTT | TRBV5-1 | NA | NA | TRBJ2-2
CASSLGPGNNEQFF | TGCGCCAGCAGCTTGGGTCCAGGGAACAATGAGCAGTTCTTC | TRBV5-1 | NA | NA | TRBJ2-1
CASAPSTSSRGEQYF | TGTGCCAGTGCCCCTTCGACTAGTTCGCGGGGTGAGCAGTACTTC | TRBV12-3/TRBV12-4 | NA | NA | TRBJ2-7
CASSLSLDGEQFF | TGTGCCAGCAGTTTATCGCTGGACGGTGAGCAGTTCTTC | TRBV27 | NA | NA | TRBJ2-1
CASSSTVNEQFF | TGCGCCAGCAGCTCGACAGTCAATGAGCAGTTCTTC | TRBV5-1 | NA | few | TRBJ2-1
CACRQGQAYGYTF | TGTGCCTGTAGGCAGGGACAGGCCTATGGCTACACCTTC | TRBV30 | TRBD1 | few | TRBJ1-2
CASSLYGGSYNEQYF | TGTGCCAGCAGCTTATACGGCGGGTCCTACAATGAGCAGTACTTC | TRBV7-2 | NA | few | TRBJ2-7
CASSRSTSQSTDTQYF | TGTGCCAGCAGCCGCTCAACTAGCCAAAGCACAGATACGCAGTATTTT | TRBV7-2 | NA | NA | TRBJ2-3
CASSFWDTDTQYF | TGTGCCAGCAGCTTCTGGGACACAGATACGCAGTATTTT | TRBV7-2 | NA | NA | TRBJ2-3
CASSQGDRGSDDAFF | TGTGCCAGCAGCCAAGGCGACAGGGGATCGGATGATGCTTTCTTT | TRBV14 | TRBD1 | NA | TRBJ1-1
CAWSPEYYEQYF | TGTGCCTGGAGTCCAGAGTACTACGAGCAGTACTTC | TRBV30 | NA | once | TRBJ2-7
CASSYFGAGNKDTQYF | TGTGCCAGCAGTTACTTTGGCGCGGGGAACAAAGATACGCAGTATTTT | TRBV6-5 | NA | NA | TRBJ2-3
CASSDGTQYSNQPQHF | TGTGCCAGCAGCGATGGGACACAATATAGCAATCAGCCCCAGCATTTT | TRBV7-9 | NA | few | TRBJ1-5
CASSYLAGGSDTQYF | TGTGCCAGCAGTTATCTAGCGGGAGGGTCAGATACGCAGTATTTT | TRBV6-5 | TRBD2 | few | TRBJ2-3
CASSPLRGVYNEQYF | TGTGCCAGCAGCCCGCTCCGGGGGGTATACAATGAGCAGTACTTC | TRBV3-1 | TRBD2 | NA | TRBJ2-7
CASSPMSNNEQFF | TGTGCCAGCAGCCCCATGTCGAACAATGAGCAGTTCTTC | TRBV7-2 | NA | few | TRBJ2-1
CASSQEGQKAQPQHF | TGCGCCAGCAGCCAAGAAGGACAAAAGGCGCAGCCCCAGCATTTT | TRBV4-1 | NA | few | TRBJ1-5
CASGSPGDGETQFF | TGTGCTAGTGGTTCGCCGGGGGACGGAGAGACCCAGTTCTTC | TRBV12-5 | NA | NA | TRBJ2-1
CDSSPTIPGGAQPQRF | TGTGACAGCAGTCCAACTATCCCAGGGGGGGCTCAGCCCCAGCGTTTT | TRBV27 | TRBD1 | NA | TRBJ1-5
CSAGLALDTQYF | TGCAGCGCAGGACTAGCTCTCGATACGCAGTATTTT | TRBV29-1 | TRBD2 | many | TRBJ2-3
CASSPERQGNQPQHF | TGTGCCAGCAGTCCCGAGCGACAGGGCAATCAGCCCCAGCATTTT | TRBV2 | NA | few | TRBJ1-5
CASSDRINQPQHF | TGTGCCAGCAGCGACAGGATCAATCAGCCCCAGCATTTT | TRBV6-2/TRBV6-3 | NA | few | TRBJ1-5
CSARAAGAPPGELFF | TGCAGTGCTAGAGCCGCAGGGGCACCACCCGGGGAGCTGTTTTTT | TRBV20-1 | NA | NA | TRBJ2-2
CATGSWEDEKLFF | TGTGCCACCGGAAGTTGGGAGGATGAAAAACTGTTTTTT | TRBV24-1 | NA | NA | TRBJ1-4
CSVEEGAYGYTF | TGCAGCGTTGAAGAAGGCGCCTATGGCTACACCTTC | TRBV29-1 | NA | NA | TRBJ1-2
CSARGSSGAKNIQYF | TGCAGTGCTAGAGGTTCGTCCGGGGCCAAAAACATTCAGTACTTC | TRBV20-1 | NA | NA | TRBJ2-4
CSVEEPSYGYTF | TGCAGCGTTGAAGAACCATCCTATGGCTACACCTTC | TRBV29-1 | NA | few | TRBJ1-2
CASNSQGFGSLLAKNIQYF | TGTGCCAGCAACTCTCAGGGATTTGGGAGCCTCCTAGCCAAAAACATTCAGTACTTC | TRBV13 | NA | NA | TRBJ2-4
CASSREGRQNSYNEQYF | TGTGCCAGCAGCCGGGAGGGGAGGCAAAACTCCTACAATGAGCAGTACTTC | TRBV4-2 | TRBD2 | NA | TRBJ2-7
CASSLGRGQYF | TGTGCCAGCAGCTTAGGCCGAGGGCAGTACTTC | TRBV7-2 | NA | NA | TRBJ2-5
CASSLRLTSGYF | TGTGCCAGCAGTTTAAGACTAACCAGTGGGTATTTT | TRBV12-3/TRBV12-4 | NA | NA | TRBJ2-3
CSVGGCGYTF | TGCAGTGTGGGAGGCTGTGGCTACACCTTC | TRBV20-1 | NA | NA | TRBJ1-2
CSARDSRTSGSYNEQFF | TGCAGTGCTAGAGATTCCCGGACTAGCGGGAGTTACAATGAGCAGTTCTTC | TRBV20-1 | TRBD2 | NA | TRBJ2-1
CASSHRGVLGTDTQYF | TGTGCCAGCAGCCACCGGGGGGTGTTGGGCACAGATACGCAGTATTTT | TRBV6-6 | TRBD2 | NA | TRBJ2-3
CASSPSPTDTGELFF | TGTGCCAGCAGCCCGTCCCCAACGGACACCGGGGAGCTGTTTTTT | TRBV4-2 | NA | NA | TRBJ2-2
CASSAMGLAGETQYF | TGTGCCAGCAGCGCAATGGGGCTAGCGGGAGAGACCCAGTACTTC | TRBV28 | TRBD2 | NA | TRBJ2-5
CASVVTGAYGYTF | TGTGCCAGCGTAGTAACAGGGGCATATGGCTACACCTTC | TRBV6-1 | TRBD1 | NA | TRBJ1-2
CASSLIETGNEKLFF | TGTGCCAGCAGTCTTATCGAGACAGGGAACGAAAAACTGTTTTTT | TRBV12-3/TRBV12-4 | TRBD1 | NA | TRBJ1-4
CSAGRDRNTEAFF | TGCAGTGCTGGCCGGGACAGGAACACTGAAGCTTTCTTT | TRBV20-1 | TRBD1 | few | TRBJ1-1
CASRETGHLVVTDTQYF | TGTGCCAGTAGAGAGACGGGACACCTCGTCGTTACAGATACGCAGTATTTT | TRBV19 | NA | few | TRBJ2-3
CAGSRTSAHRQETQYF | TGTGCCGGCAGCCGAACTAGCGCCCACCGCCAAGAGACCCAGTACTTC | TRBV13 | TRBD2 | NA | TRBJ2-5
CASSTDLSSTEAFF | TGCGCCAGCAGCACGGACCTCTCGTCGACTGAAGCTTTCTTT | TRBV4-3 | NA | NA | TRBJ1-1
CASSGDREGYGYTF | TGTGCCAGCAGTGGGGACAGGGAGGGCTATGGCTACACCTTC | TRBV25-1 | TRBD1 | NA | TRBJ1-2